Shown below are 11 T cell receptor beta chains from a single sample sequenced in a study of CD8 T cells in Susac syndrome. With random hexamers, roughly 0.45 to 1 ug RNA was reverse transcribed. Each CDR3 protein gets one entry after TCRdb re-called the immunoSEQ multiplex PCR reads with MiXCR. The repertoire holds about 150,000 distinct CDR3 sequences, with around 95% as singletons. Material for sequencing was CD4+ T cells from PBMCs. The origin of the receptors is a human donor with multiple sclerosis.

J is TRBJ1-2 and V is TRBV29-1, with 8 bases that match TRBD1. This CDR3 spans 11 amino acids. With 4 bases clipped from V and 8 bases from J, the junction kept 3 bases outside the gene matches. CDR1 SQVTM and CDR2 ANQGSEA come from the germline V gene. The CDR3, as DNA: TGCAGCGTTGCAGCAGGGGGCGGCTACACCTTC. Translation: CSVAAGGGYTF.

The rearrangement joins TRBV11-2 to TRBJ2-5, with 11 bases lining up with TRBD2. V lost 6 bases and J lost 2; bases outside the gene matches: 5. Germline assignment: CDR1 SGHAT and CDR2 FQNNGV. This CDR3 is built from 15 residues. The CDR3 region has the DNA TGTGCCAGCAGGCGACTAGCGGGGAAACAAGAGACCCAGTACTTC. This codes for CASRRLAGKQETQYF.

This sequence joins TRBV20-1 and TRBJ1-2; unclear D gene. Germline CDR1 and CDR2: DFQATT and SNEGSKA (reference sequence). This CDR3 contains 14 residues. Trimming removed 1 base at V and 2 bases at J, with 11 bases between. CDR3 sequence (DNA): TGCAGTGCTAGAGTCAACAGAGTGAACTATGGCTACACCTTC. This gives the protein CSARVNRVNYGYTF.

This chain connects TRBV11-2 to TRBJ2-3; TRBD2 aligns across 10 bases. The CDR3 sequence is 17 residues long. V shed 3 bases and J 3 bases; nucleotides not matched to a gene: 9. Germline-derived CDR1 and CDR2 are SGHAT and FQNNGV. CDR3 sequence (DNA): TGTGCCAGCAGCTTTCCCCAGGTAGCGGGGGGAACAGATACGCAGTATTTT. Amino acid sequence: CASSFPQVAGGTDTQYF.

This clonotype was observed once. The V and J genes are TRBV6-2 or TRBV6-3 and TRBJ1-1, with D perhaps matching TRBD1 (5 bases). The CDR3 totals 13 residues. Trimming shortened V by 8 bases and J by 7 bases, and 17 bases separated the two germline ends. CDR1 is MNHEY and CDR2 is SVGEGT in the germline V gene. This chain's CDR3 is CASGRQGRVEAFF. The CDR3 nucleotides are TGTGCCAGCGGACGCCAGGGCCGGGTTGAAGCTTTCTTT.

The rearrangement joins TRBV20-1 to TRBJ1-6; D is uncertain. CDR1 and CDR2 from the germline V gene are DFQATT and SNEGSKA (reference sequence). The CDR3 sequence is 15 residues long. The ends were cut back, 5 bases at V and 0 bases at J, with 11 bases in the middle. The CDR3 reads CSAPDKSSYNSPLHF. The CDR3 coding sequence is TGCAGTGCTCCAGATAAGAGCTCCTATAATTCACCCCTCCACTTT.

V gene TRBV29-1 combines with J gene TRBJ1-5, with unresolved D. There are 12 residues in the CDR3. The V gene's germline CDR1 is SQVTM and CDR2 ANQGSEA. Trimming cost V 0 bases and J 10 bases, with 10 bases left between them. The CDR3 spells CSVEDVRGPQHF. The CDR3 nucleotides read TGCAGCGTTGAAGATGTCCGGGGACCCCAGCATTTT.

The chain joins TRBV24-1 to TRBJ2-1; 7 bases line up with TRBD2. Trimming took 1 base from V and 7 from J; bases not matched to a gene: 0. Germline V gene lookup returns CDR1 KGHDR and CDR2 SFDVKD. This CDR3 region has 13 residues. Here the CDR3 DNA reads TGTGCCACCAGTGATTTCGGGGGGAATGAGCAGTTCTTC. Amino acid sequence: CATSDFGGNEQFF.

The CDR3 region has the DNA TGTGCCAGCAGCTATGTACGGGGCACTGAAGCTTTCTTT. This codes for CASSYVRGTEAFF. J is TRBJ1-1 and V is TRBV12-3 or TRBV12-4; D uncertain. V lost 6 bases, J lost 4 bases, and 12 bases lay in between. The CDR3 runs 13 residues.

The chain uses TRBV9 and TRBJ2-5; 13 bases line up with TRBD2. The CDR3 runs to 15 residues. CDR1 is SGDLS, CDR2 YYNGEE, per germline. V was pared by 4 bases and J by 5 bases, with 5 bases of the junction left unmatched. CDR3 nucleotide sequence: TGTGCCAGCAGCCTTGGGACTAGCGGGGTGGAGACCCAGTACTTC. This translates into CASSLGTSGVETQYF.

The J gene is TRBJ2-7, the V gene TRBV7-2; D is perhaps TRBD2 (6 bases). The ends were cut back, 1 base at V and 2 bases at J, with 12 bases in the middle. This CDR3 comprises 15 residues. Germline lookup yields CDR1 SGHTA and CDR2 FQGNSA. CDR3 sequence: CASSLGGGSAYEQYF. CDR3 in DNA: TGTGCCAGCAGCTTAGGTGGGGGGAGTGCCTACGAGCAGTACTTC.